This T cell receptor beta chain was sequenced for a study of cytomegalovirus exposure and HLA in healthy donors. Study summary: Of all 400 or so donors who were genotyped, 70% to 85% belonged to the Caucasian-associated ancestry cluster. The study, taken as a whole, reports: In an earlier analysis, most TCR beta V segments were productive about 87% or about 30% of the time.

PCR primers comprised 60 Vbeta and 13 Jbeta primers. Authors' processing steps: Later, an analysis found about 80 million unique TCR beta chains, and roughly 10 million of these were shared. TCRdb's table, derived via immunoSEQ multiplex PCR, lists solely in-frame clones and lacks some. V and J calls plus clone size are reproduced from that table; the DNA served to infer D and trimming. The sample carries over 80,000 clones, 70% to 75% recorded once. Donors had nominal health at sampling but likely had unrecorded immune exposures. Comment on this clone: The antigen is undetermined.

CDR3 length equals 13 residues. In germline, CDR1 is MDHEN, CDR2 SYDVKM. With V trimmed by 10 bases and J by 2 bases, 5 bases remained unmatched. V and J are TRBV28 and TRBJ1-3, with TRBD1 matching over 7 bases. Sample: PBMCs. The receptor was derived from a man in his forties in good health and CMV-seronegative. The CDR3 region has the DNA TGTGCCACGCAAACAGGGGCTGGAAACACCATATATTTT. Protein product: CATQTGAGNTIYF.